The 16 T cell receptor beta chains below were found in one sample sequenced in a study of blood T cells in healthy people across ages (dated by TCRdb to the mid-2010s). Receptor amplification or capture employed 5' RACE. The reads were generated on an Illumina HiSeq 2500. A second PCR of about 7 to 12 cycles was run with a J-beta primer mix and a sample-barcoded 5' primer. TCRdb reran the public reads through fastp at Q25 and MiXCR, keeping productive beta chains. CDR3 protein sequences are deduplicated, and each keeps its most common genes and DNA. Counted in this sample were 650,000 to 1,000,000 distinct CDR3 sequences; around 34% of them appeared once. The biggest ten clones account for 13% of the sample. Sample: blood. The receptors stem from a man between 18 and 35 years old in good health.

The CDR3 loop is CASSLVAGVVKNYGYTF. CDR3 coding DNA: TGTGCCAGCAGCTTAGTCGCAGGGGTAGTGAAGAACTATGGCTACACCTTC. The V call is TRBV7-9, the J call TRBJ1-2; TRBD1 might be the D (6 bases). From germline, CDR1 is SEHNR and CDR2 FQNEAQ (reference sequence). V was shortened by 1 base and J by 2 bases, with 17 bases between the two germline ends. This CDR3 region has 17 residues.

This clonotype was detected a few times. The chain joins TRBV5-1 to TRBJ1-1; no clear D gene. Germline V gene lookup returns CDR1 SGHRS and CDR2 YFSETQ. CDR3 length equals 16 residues. Deletions cut 3 bases from V and 1 base from J, with 16 bases between. CDR3 bases: TGCGCCAGCAGCTGGGAGGGAGTTTCGCGGAACACTGAAGCTTTCTTT. This sequence encodes CASSWEGVSRNTEAFF.

Worth noting for this clonotype: A much bigger clone sits one base away, suggesting this may be a read error. J is TRBJ2-3 and V is TRBV4-1, with 8 bases aligning to TRBD2. The CDR3 has 15 amino acids. Germline lookup yields CDR1 MGHRA and CDR2 YSYEKL. CDR3 amino acids: CASSQQLAATETQYF. The CDR3, as DNA: TGCGCCAGCAGCCAACAACTAGCGGCTACAGAGACGCAGTATTTT.

This clonotype was seen only a few times. The V and J genes are TRBV10-3 and TRBJ2-5, with 8 nucleotides matching TRBD2. Germline CDR1 reads ENHRY; CDR2 reads SYGVKD. The CDR3 spans 17 residues. With V trimmed by 0 bases and J by 2 bases, 8 bases remained unmatched. CDR3 sequence reads: CAISESAGTRGQETQYF. For the CDR3, the DNA is TGTGCCATCAGTGAGTCAGCGGGGACTAGAGGGCAAGAGACCCAGTACTTC.

The chain links TRBV12-3 or TRBV12-4 to TRBJ1-5; perhaps TRBD1 as D (5 bases). The CDR3 is made up of 15 amino acids. With 6 bases removed from V and 7 bases from J, the gap between germline ends came to 19 bases. Here the CDR3 reads CASSGGGGRWQPQHF. CDR3 nucleotide sequence: TGTGCCAGCAGCGGCGGGGGGGGGAGATGGCAGCCCCAGCATTTT.

This clonotype was recorded only once. One junction end does not reproduce the germline sequence, and a read error may be involved. The rearrangement links TRBV4-2 to TRBJ2-7; the match to TRBD2 covers 11 bases. Germline assignment: CDR1 LGHNA and CDR2 YNFKEQ. The CDR3 covers 15 residues. The CDR3 spells CARSQETSGGYEQYF. The CDR3 DNA reads as TGTGCCCGCAGCCAAGAAACTAGCGGGGGCTACGAGCAGTACTTC.

This clonotype was detected many times. The chain employs TRBV12-3 or TRBV12-4 and TRBJ2-3; 7 nucleotides align to TRBD2. V trimming: 5 bases; J trimming: 8 bases; junction bases outside the gene matches: 13. The CDR3 totals 15 residues. In DNA, the CDR3 is TGTGCCAGCAGTCCCCTAGGGAGGGTAGAGGGTACGCAGTATTTT. Its protein is CASSPLGRVEGTQYF.

This clonotype was picked up a small number of times. The chain is built from TRBV7-2 and TRBJ2-2, with 9 bases fitting TRBD1. The J segment lost 6 bases and the V segment lost 5 bases, leaving 10 bases of the junction unmatched. The CDR3 is 16 residues long. The germline CDR1 and CDR2 sequences are SGHTA and FQGNSA. The CDR3 DNA sequence: TGTGCCAGCAGCCCGCCGGGACAGGGAATTGCCGGGGAGCTGTTTTTT. Protein sequence: CASSPPGQGIAGELFF.

This chain uses TRBV28 with TRBJ2-7, with TRBD2 as a possible D gene (6 bases). The CDR3 loop spans 13 amino acids. Germline V gene sequence: CDR1 MDHEN, CDR2 SYDVKM. Trimming took off 8 bases at V and 3 bases at J, with 14 bases between the two ends. Here the CDR3 reads CASSTSRLYEQYF. CDR3 nucleotide sequence: TGTGCCAGCTCGACTAGTAGACTCTACGAGCAGTACTTC.

The sample holds a few counts of this clonotype. The chain employs TRBV20-1 and TRBJ1-1, with a tentative D call TRBD1 (6 bases). This CDR3 is built from 13 residues. From germline, CDR1 is DFQATT and CDR2 SNEGSKA (reference sequence). Trimming took 6 bases from V and 1 from J, leaving 12 bases between them. CDR3 loop: CSAALQGNTEAFF. The DNA for the CDR3 is TGCAGTGCCGCCTTACAGGGGAACACTGAAGCTTTCTTT.

V usage is TRBV5-6 and J usage is TRBJ2-2, with 7 bases identical to TRBD2. CDR1 and CDR2 (germline): SGHDT, YYEEEE. The V gene end was trimmed by 2 bases and the J gene end by 3 bases; junction bases not matched to a gene: 7. The CDR3 is 16 amino acids. The CDR3 region is CASSLFEGRDTGELFF. Written as DNA, the CDR3 is TGTGCCAGCAGCTTATTCGAGGGGAGGGACACCGGGGAGCTGTTTTTT.

This clonotype has more than one count but fewer than ten. V usage is TRBV5-1 and J usage is TRBJ2-5, with D perhaps matching TRBD1 or TRBD2 (5 bases each). The germline V gene has CDR1 SGHRS and CDR2 YFSETQ. The CDR3 spans 15 residues. V was cut by 3 bases and J by 0 bases, with 12 bases left in between. CDR3 in amino acids: CASSSRDGNQETQYF. Here the CDR3 DNA reads TGCGCCAGCAGCTCTCGGGACGGGAACCAAGAGACCCAGTACTTC.

V and J are TRBV7-3 and TRBJ1-2, with D maybe TRBD1 (5 bases). The CDR3 sequence is 13 residues long. Germline CDR1 is SGHTA and CDR2 is FQGTGA. V was cut by 5 bases and J by 6 bases, with 13 bases left in between. Written as DNA, the CDR3 is TGTGCCAGCAGCCGAAACCCCAGGGATGGCTACACCTTC. Its protein product is CASSRNPRDGYTF.

The CDR3 DNA sequence: TGTGCCAGCAGCCTCCAGGCAAAGCAAATTAATGAGCAGTACTTC. Translation gives CASSLQAKQINEQYF. V is TRBV5-6 and J is TRBJ2-5; D remains unclear. Germline loops: CDR1 SGHDT, CDR2 YYEEEE. V gave up 4 bases and J gave up 11 bases, with 24 bases separating them. This CDR3 has 15 amino acids.

This clonotype was observed a handful of times. The chain carries TRBV6-5 and TRBJ1-5; possible D gene TRBD1, 6 bases. The CDR3 length is 15 residues. With 4 bases removed from V and 5 bases from J, the gap between germline ends came to 15 bases. Germline loops: CDR1 MNHEY, CDR2 SVGAGI. The CDR3 is CASSSRGGADQPQHF. CDR3 DNA sequence: TGTGCCAGCAGTTCACGCGGGGGGGCAGATCAGCCCCAGCATTTT.

This clonotype has just a few counts. The rearrangement links TRBV7-9 to TRBJ2-1, with TRBD1 matching 8 bases. CDR1 is SEHNR, CDR2 FQNEAQ, per germline (reference sequence). Unmatched junction bases numbered 0, after V lost 4 bases and J lost 10 bases. CDR3 length: 11 residues. The CDR3, as DNA: TGTGCCAGCAGCTGGGACAGGGAGCAGTTCTTC. This codes for CASSWDREQFF.